This T cell receptor (beta chain) was sequenced during a study of T cell changes during pregnancy in multiple sclerosis. Produced via immunoSEQ multiplex PCR; TCRdb's table is partial and in-frame only. The sample includes about 64,000 clones, roughly 90% of them seen just once. This CDR3 region has 20 residues. The genes are TRBV21-1 and TRBJ1-5; TRBD1 is the table's D call, not checked against the DNA. TRBV21-1 is a listed pseudogene. The receptor was derived from a female donor with multiple sclerosis, enrolled in a pregnancy study. The source material was peripheral blood, sampled in the second trimester of pregnancy. CDR3 DNA sequence: TGTGCCAGCAGCACCTTAAAGGAAGGGCAGGGGGATCCTAGCAATCAGCCCCAGCATTTT. Protein: CASSTLKEGQGDPSNQPQHF.